Listed below are T cell receptor beta chains from one sample, sequenced in a study of cytomegalovirus exposure and HLA in healthy donors. The assay was immunoSEQ multiplex PCR, and TCRdb's table has in-frame clones only and misses some. Of fewer than 75,000 clones in the sample, around 94% were seen once. Source material: PBMCs. The receptors here all came from a young woman in good health and CMV-seropositive. CDR3s include the opening cysteine and the closing phenylalanine or tryptophan. Each record gives: J gene, CDR3 length, D gene, clone size, V gene, CDR3 protein, CDR3 DNA. The D gene is left open where the match is weak. Some rows mark clone size as missing; the rest say once, few, many or name a class of expanded clone.

>TRBJ1-1|15|TRBD1|-|TRBV5-8
CASRRTGVENTEAFF
TGTGCCAGCAGACGGACAGGGGTCGAGAACACTGAAGCTTTCTTT
>TRBJ1-2|15|-|-|TRBV4-2
CASSQDHQGTYGYTF
TGTGCCAGCAGCCAAGATCACCAGGGTACCTATGGCTACACCTTC
>TRBJ2-7|15|TRBD1|-|TRBV9
CASSATGTGLPEQYF
TGTGCCAGCAGCGCAACCGGGACAGGGCTCCCCGAGCAGTACTTC
>TRBJ2-7|13|-|-|TRBV30
CAWSARQAGEQYF
TGTGCCTGGAGTGCAAGACAGGCCGGGGAGCAGTACTTC
>TRBJ2-1|15|-|-|TRBV4-3
CASSQGVQEYNEQFF
TGCGCCAGCAGCCAAGGAGTACAGGAGTACAATGAGCAGTTCTTC
>TRBJ2-7|14|TRBD1|-|TRBV11-2
CASSPGTGSYEQYF
TGTGCCAGCAGCCCCGGGACAGGCTCCTACGAGCAGTACTTC
>TRBJ2-7|18|-|once|TRBV27
CASSFPTRGGGHSYEQYF
TGTGCCAGCAGTTTTCCGACCCGTGGGGGGGGGCACTCCTACGAGCAGTACTTC
>TRBJ2-1|15|TRBD2|-|TRBV4-3
CASSQEGEGYNEQFF
TGCGCCAGCAGCCAAGAGGGGGAGGGATACAATGAGCAGTTCTTC
>TRBJ2-7|14|-|-|TRBV4-3
CASSQVVKGYEQYF
TGCGCCAGCAGCCAAGTAGTTAAGGGGTACGAGCAGTACTTC
>TRBJ1-2|13|-|once|TRBV2
CASSVSTDYGYTF
TGTGCCAGCAGTGTATCAACGGACTATGGCTACACCTTC
>TRBJ2-2|17|TRBD1|-|TRBV7-9
CASSFPDRAHNTGELFF
TGTGCCAGCAGCTTCCCCGACAGGGCCCATAACACCGGGGAGCTGTTTTTT
>TRBJ1-3|15|-|-|TRBV11-3
CASSFQASSGNTIYF
TGTGCCAGCAGCTTCCAGGCCAGCTCTGGAAACACCATATATTTT
>TRBJ1-4|15|-|-|TRBV9
CASSVAGATNEKLFF
TGTGCCAGCAGCGTAGCTGGAGCAACTAATGAAAAACTGTTTTTT
>TRBJ1-1|14|-|-|TRBV18
CASSPGQQNTEAFF
TGTGCCAGCTCACCAGGACAGCAGAACACTGAAGCTTTCTTT
>TRBJ2-4|12|-|-|TRBV5-6
CASTHNQGIQYF
TGTGCCAGCACTCATAACCAGGGGATTCAGTACTTC
>TRBJ1-1|17|TRBD1|once|TRBV19
CASSNHLSTGAGTEAFF
TGTGCCAGTAGCAACCACCTATCGACAGGGGCGGGCACTGAAGCTTTCTTT
>TRBJ2-1|16|-|-|TRBV5-1
CASSSSPGNNYNEQFF
TGCGCCAGCAGCTCATCCCCCGGGAACAACTACAATGAGCAGTTCTTC
>TRBJ1-1|13|-|-|TRBV29-1
CSVAVGGDTEAFF
TGCAGCGTAGCTGTCGGAGGGGACACTGAAGCTTTCTTT
>TRBJ2-7|12|-|-|TRBV6-6
CASSLITGEQYF
TGTGCCAGCAGTCTCATCACCGGCGAGCAGTACTTC
>TRBJ2-3|17|TRBD2|once|TRBV5-1
CASNRRTSGGALDTQYF
TGCGCCAGCAACCGGAGGACTAGCGGGGGGGCGTTAGATACGCAGTATTTT
>TRBJ2-1|14|TRBD1|-|TRBV6-5
CASMTGYGFDEQFF
TGTGCCAGCATGACAGGGTATGGGTTCGATGAGCAGTTCTTC
>TRBJ2-1|20|TRBD2|-|TRBV27
CASRNKPGQGTSGRLNEQFF
TGTGCCAGCAGGAACAAGCCGGGACAGGGGACTAGCGGGAGGCTTAATGAGCAGTTCTTC
>TRBJ1-2|11|TRBD1|-|TRBV30
CAWSRTGGDTF
TGTGCCTGGAGCCGGACAGGGGGGGACACCTTC
>TRBJ2-2|15|TRBD1|once|TRBV19
CASSIRTGDTGELFF
TGTGCCAGTAGTATAAGGACAGGGGACACCGGGGAGCTGTTTTTT
>TRBJ2-1|14|-|-|TRBV7-2
CASSQVSGGSEQFF
TGTGCCAGCAGCCAAGTTTCCGGAGGGAGCGAGCAGTTCTTC
>TRBJ2-1|21|TRBD2|-|TRBV4-3
CASSQDLASGVSYSSYNEQFF
TGCGCCAGCAGCCAAGATCTTGCTAGCGGGGTCTCTTATAGCTCCTACAATGAGCAGTTCTTC
>TRBJ1-3|14|-|-|TRBV7-8
CASSSPNSGNTIYF
TGTGCCAGCAGCTCCCCAAACTCTGGAAACACCATATATTTT
>TRBJ2-7|15|-|-|TRBV7-9
CASSLRNQGGNEQYF
TGTGCCAGCAGCTTAAGGAACCAGGGGGGTAACGAGCAGTACTTC
>TRBJ1-1|13|TRBD1|-|TRBV30
CAWRRTGNTEAFF
TGTGCCTGGAGAAGGACAGGGAACACTGAAGCTTTCTTT